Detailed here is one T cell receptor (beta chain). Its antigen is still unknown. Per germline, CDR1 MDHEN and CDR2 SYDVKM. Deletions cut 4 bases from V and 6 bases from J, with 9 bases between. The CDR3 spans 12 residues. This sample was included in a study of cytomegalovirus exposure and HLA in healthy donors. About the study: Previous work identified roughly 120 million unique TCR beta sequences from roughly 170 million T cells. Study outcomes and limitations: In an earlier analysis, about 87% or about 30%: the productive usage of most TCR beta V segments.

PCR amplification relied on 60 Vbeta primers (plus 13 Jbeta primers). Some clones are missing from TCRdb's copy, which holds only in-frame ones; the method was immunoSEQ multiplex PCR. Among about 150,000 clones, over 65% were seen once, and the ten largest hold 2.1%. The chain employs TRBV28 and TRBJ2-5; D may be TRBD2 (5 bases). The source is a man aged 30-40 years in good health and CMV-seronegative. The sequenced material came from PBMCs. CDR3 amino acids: CASSWAGKTQYF. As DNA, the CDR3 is TGTGCCAGCAGTTGGGCCGGGAAGACCCAGTACTTC.